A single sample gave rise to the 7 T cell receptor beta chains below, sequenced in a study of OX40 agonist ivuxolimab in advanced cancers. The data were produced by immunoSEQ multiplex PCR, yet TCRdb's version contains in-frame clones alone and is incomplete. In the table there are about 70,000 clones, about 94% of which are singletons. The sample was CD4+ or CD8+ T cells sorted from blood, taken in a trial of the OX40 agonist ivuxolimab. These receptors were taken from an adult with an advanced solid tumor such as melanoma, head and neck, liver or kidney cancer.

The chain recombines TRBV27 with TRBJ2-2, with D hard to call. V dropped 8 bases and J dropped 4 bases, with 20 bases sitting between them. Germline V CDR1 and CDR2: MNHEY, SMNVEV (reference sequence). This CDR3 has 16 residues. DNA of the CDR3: TGTGCCAGCTCTCCTCCGGAACTGCTAATCACCGGGGAGCTGTTTTTT. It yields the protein CASSPPELLITGELFF.

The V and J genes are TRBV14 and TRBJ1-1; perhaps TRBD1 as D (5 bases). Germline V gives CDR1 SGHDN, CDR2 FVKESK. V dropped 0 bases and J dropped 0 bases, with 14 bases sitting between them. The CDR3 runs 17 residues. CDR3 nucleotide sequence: TGTGCCAGCAGCCAAGATTATGGGTTCAGGGTGAACACTGAAGCTTTCTTT. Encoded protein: CASSQDYGFRVNTEAFF.

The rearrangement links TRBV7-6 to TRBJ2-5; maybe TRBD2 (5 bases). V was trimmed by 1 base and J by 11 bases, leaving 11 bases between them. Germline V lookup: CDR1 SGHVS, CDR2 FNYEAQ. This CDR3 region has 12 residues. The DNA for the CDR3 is TGTGCCAGCAGCTTAGGGGAGTGGGAGCAGTACTTC. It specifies CASSLGEWEQYF.

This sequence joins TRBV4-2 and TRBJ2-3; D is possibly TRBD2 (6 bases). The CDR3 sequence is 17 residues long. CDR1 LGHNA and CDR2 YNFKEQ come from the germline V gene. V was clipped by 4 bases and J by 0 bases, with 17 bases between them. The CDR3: CASSPRHGGASTDTQYF. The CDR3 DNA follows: TGTGCCAGCAGCCCCCGTCATGGCGGGGCGAGCACAGATACGCAGTATTTT.

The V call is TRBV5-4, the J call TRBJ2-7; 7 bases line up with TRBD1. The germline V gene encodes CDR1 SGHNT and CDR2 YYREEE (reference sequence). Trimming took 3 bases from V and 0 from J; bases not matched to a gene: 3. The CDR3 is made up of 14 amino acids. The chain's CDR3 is CASSSGQSSYEQYF. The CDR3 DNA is TGTGCCAGCAGCTCGGGACAGAGCTCCTACGAGCAGTACTTC.

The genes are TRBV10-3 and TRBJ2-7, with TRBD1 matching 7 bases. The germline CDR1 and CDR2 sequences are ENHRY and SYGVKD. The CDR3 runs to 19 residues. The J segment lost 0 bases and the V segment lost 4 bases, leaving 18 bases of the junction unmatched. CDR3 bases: TGTGCCATCAGTGCTCTCGACCGGGACAGCGAACCCTCCTCCTACGAGCAGTACTTC. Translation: CAISALDRDSEPSSYEQYF.

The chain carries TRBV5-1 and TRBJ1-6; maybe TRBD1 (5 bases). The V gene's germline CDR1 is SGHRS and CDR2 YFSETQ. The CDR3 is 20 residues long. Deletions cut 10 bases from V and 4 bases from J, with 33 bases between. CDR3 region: CASPTVHFYRRGAYNSPLHF. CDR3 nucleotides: TGCGCCTCCCCTACGGTTCACTTTTATAGAAGGGGCGCATATAATTCACCCCTCCACTTT.